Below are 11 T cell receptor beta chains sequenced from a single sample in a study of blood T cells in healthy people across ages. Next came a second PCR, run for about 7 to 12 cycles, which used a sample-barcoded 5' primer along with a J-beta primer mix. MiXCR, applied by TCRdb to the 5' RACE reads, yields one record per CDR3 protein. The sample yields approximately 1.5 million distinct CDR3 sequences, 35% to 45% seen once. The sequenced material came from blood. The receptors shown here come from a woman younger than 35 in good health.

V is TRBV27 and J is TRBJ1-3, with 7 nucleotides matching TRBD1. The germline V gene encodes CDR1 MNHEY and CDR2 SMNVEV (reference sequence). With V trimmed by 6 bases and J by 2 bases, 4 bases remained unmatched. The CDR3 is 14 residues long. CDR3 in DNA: TGTGCCAGCAGATCGGGACAGCCTGGAAACACCATATATTTT. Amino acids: CASRSGQPGNTIYF.

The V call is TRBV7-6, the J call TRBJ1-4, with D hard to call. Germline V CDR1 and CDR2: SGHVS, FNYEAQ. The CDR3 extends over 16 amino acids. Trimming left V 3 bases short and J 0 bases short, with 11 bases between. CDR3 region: CASSLEPSATNEKLFF. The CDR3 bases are TGTGCCAGCAGCTTGGAACCCAGTGCAACTAATGAAAAACTGTTTTTT.

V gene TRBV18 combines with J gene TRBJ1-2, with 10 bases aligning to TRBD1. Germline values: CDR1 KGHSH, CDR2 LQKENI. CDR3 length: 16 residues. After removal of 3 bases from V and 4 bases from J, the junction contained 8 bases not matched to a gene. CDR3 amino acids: CASSPAGQGIGYGYTF. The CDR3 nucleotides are TGTGCCAGCTCACCGGCGGGACAGGGGATTGGCTATGGCTACACCTTC.

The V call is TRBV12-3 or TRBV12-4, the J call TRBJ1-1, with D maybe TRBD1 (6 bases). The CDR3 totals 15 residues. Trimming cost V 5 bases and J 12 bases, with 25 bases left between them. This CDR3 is CASSHTGRHGLGSFF. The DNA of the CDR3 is TGTGCCAGCAGTCATACAGGGCGTCATGGATTGGGGTCTTTCTTT.

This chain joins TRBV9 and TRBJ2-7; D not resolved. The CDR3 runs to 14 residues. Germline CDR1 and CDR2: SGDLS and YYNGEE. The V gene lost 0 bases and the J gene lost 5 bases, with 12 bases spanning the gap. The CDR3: CASSVVPLGDEQYF. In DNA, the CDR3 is TGTGCCAGCAGCGTAGTTCCTTTAGGAGACGAGCAGTACTTC.

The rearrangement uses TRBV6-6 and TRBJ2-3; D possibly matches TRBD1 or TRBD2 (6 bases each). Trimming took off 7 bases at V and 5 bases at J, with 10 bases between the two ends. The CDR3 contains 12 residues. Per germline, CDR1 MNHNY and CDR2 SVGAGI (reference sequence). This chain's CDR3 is CASTGGLDTQYF. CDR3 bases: TGTGCCAGCACCGGGGGCCTAGATACGCAGTATTTT.

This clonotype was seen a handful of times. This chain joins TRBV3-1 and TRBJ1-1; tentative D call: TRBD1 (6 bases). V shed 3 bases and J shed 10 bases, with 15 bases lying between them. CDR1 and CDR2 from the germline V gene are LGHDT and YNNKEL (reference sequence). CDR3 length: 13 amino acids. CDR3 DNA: TGTGCCAGCAGCCAGAGCGATATAGGGGGAGCTTTCTTT. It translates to CASSQSDIGGAFF.

The CDR3 nucleotides read TGTGCCAGCAGCCAATCCAGGACAGGGAGATCACCCCTCCACTTT. It yields the protein CASSQSRTGRSPLHF. V gene TRBV16 combines with J gene TRBJ1-6; 8 nucleotides agree with TRBD1. Germline V gene lookup returns CDR1 KGHSY and CDR2 FQNENV. V lost 0 bases, J lost 10 bases, and 5 bases stayed unmatched. The length of the CDR3 is 15 residues.

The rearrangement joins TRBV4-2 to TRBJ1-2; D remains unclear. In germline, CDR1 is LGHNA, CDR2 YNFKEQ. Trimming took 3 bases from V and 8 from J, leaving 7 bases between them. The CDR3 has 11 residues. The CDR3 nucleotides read TGTGCCAGCAGCCACCCCAGAGGCTACACCTTC. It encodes CASSHPRGYTF.

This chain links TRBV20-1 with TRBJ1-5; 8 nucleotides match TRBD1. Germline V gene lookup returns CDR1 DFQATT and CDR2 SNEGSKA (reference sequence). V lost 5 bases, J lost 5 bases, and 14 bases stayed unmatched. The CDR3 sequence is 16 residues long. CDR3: CSASPWVGQEYQPQHF. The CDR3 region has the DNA TGCAGTGCTTCCCCTTGGGTGGGACAGGAATATCAGCCCCAGCATTTT.

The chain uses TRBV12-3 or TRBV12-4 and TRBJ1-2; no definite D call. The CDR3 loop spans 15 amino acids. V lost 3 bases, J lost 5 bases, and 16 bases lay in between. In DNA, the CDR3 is TGTGCCAGCAGTTTGTTTCCGGGCTCGGGGTATGGCTACACCTTC. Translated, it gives CASSLFPGSGYGYTF.